Listed below are T cell receptor beta chains from one sample, sequenced in a study of shared clonotypes between healthy human individuals. Libraries were prepared by immunoSEQ multiplex PCR; TCRdb keeps only in-frame clonotypes and omits some of them. The data hold over a million clones, with 70% to 80% observed a single time. The sample comprised memory CD4+ T cells from PBMCs. The source of these receptors is a man aged 18 to 29 in good health. Some clones in this sample may be carry-over from other donors' samples. CDR3s include the opening cysteine and the closing phenylalanine or tryptophan. The order of the fields is D gene, J gene, V gene, clone size, CDR3 DNA, CDR3 protein. A D gene is named only where the DNA matches it firmly. The size entry is marked missing in some rows and otherwise reads once, few, many or a size class.

>NA|TRBJ2-2|TRBV4-3|once
TGCGCCAGCAGCCAAGATCCAGGACATTTCACCGGGGAGCTGTTTTTT
CASSQDPGHFTGELFF
>TRBD1|TRBJ2-1|TRBV28|once
TGTGCCAGCAGTCGGACAGGCCCTTGGGGTGTCGGGCAGTTCTTC
CASSRTGPWGVGQFF
>NA|TRBJ1-2|TRBV7-2|NA
TGTGCCAGCAGCTTAGTGGGCGGCTACACCTTC
CASSLVGGYTF
>NA|TRBJ1-2|TRBV6-1|NA
TGTGCCAGTTTACCCCAGGCGTGGAATGGCTACACCTTC
CASLPQAWNGYTF
>TRBD1|TRBJ1-1|TRBV5-1|NA
TGCGCCAGCACGGGACAGGGGGCGCGAACTGAAGCTTTCTTT
CASTGQGARTEAFF
>NA|TRBJ2-7|TRBV23-1|NA
TGCGCCAGCAGTCAAGTCCTGCAGGCATGGACGTACGAGCAGTACTTC
CASSQVLQAWTYEQYF
>TRBD2|TRBJ2-7|TRBV7-8|NA
TGTGCCAGCAGCTTAGCGGGAGGGAGATACGAGCAGTACTTC
CASSLAGGRYEQYF
>TRBD1|TRBJ2-1|TRBV6-1|NA
TGTGCCAGCAGTGACCTAGGGGGCGGTCGCGACAATGAGCAGTTCTTC
CASSDLGGGRDNEQFF
>TRBD1|TRBJ2-7|TRBV7-3|NA
TGTGCCAGCAGCAACACAGGGGACGTGCAGTACTTC
CASSNTGDVQYF
>NA|TRBJ2-2|TRBV19|once
TGTGCCTCTATAGAGGAGTCCGGGGAGCTGTTTTTT
CASIEESGELFF
>NA|TRBJ1-3|TRBV9|NA
TGTGCCAGCAGCGACGGGAGCTCTGGAAACACCATATATTTT
CASSDGSSGNTIYF
>NA|TRBJ2-2|TRBV7-9|NA
TGTGCCAGCAGTCATCCGTCGGGGAACACCGGGGAGCTGTTTTTT
CASSHPSGNTGELFF
>TRBD1|TRBJ1-5|TRBV7-9|NA
TGTGCCAGCAGCTTAGTTGGGACAGGGGGAAATCAGCCCCAGCATTTT
CASSLVGTGGNQPQHF
>NA|TRBJ1-3|TRBV19|few
TGTGCCAGTATAGCAAGGGAGAGCTCTGGAAACACCATATATTTT
CASIARESSGNTIYF
>TRBD2|TRBJ2-1|TRBV7-8|few
TGTGCCACAGGCGCCGGGACTAGCGGTTACAATGAGCAGTTCTTC
CATGAGTSGYNEQFF
>NA|TRBJ2-3|TRBV18|NA
TGTGCCAGCTCACCCTCTAGATCGGATACGCAGTATTTT
CASSPSRSDTQYF
>NA|TRBJ2-1|TRBV6-6|few
TGTGCCAGCAGTCGCGGGATTGATTCCAATGAGCAGTTCTTC
CASSRGIDSNEQFF
>NA|TRBJ1-1|TRBV19|NA
TGTGCCAGTAGGACCCCGTGGAGCACTGAAGCTTTCTTT
CASRTPWSTEAFF
>TRBD2|TRBJ2-1|TRBV30|NA
TGTGCCTGGAGTTGGACTAGCGGGAGAGCAAGGGAGCAGTTCTTC
CAWSWTSGRAREQFF
>NA|TRBJ2-7|TRBV27|NA
TGTGCCAGCAGTTCTAACTATATTAACAGGGTCGGCGAGCAGTACTTC
CASSSNYINRVGEQYF
>NA|TRBJ2-4|TRBV5-1|NA
TGCGCCAGCAGCTTGGGCCATCAGGGAGTACTAGCCAAAAACATTCAGTACTTC
CASSLGHQGVLAKNIQYF
>NA|TRBJ2-2|TRBV18|NA
TGTGCCAGCTCACCAGTAGGGAGTTCGGACACCGGGGAGCTGTTTTTT
CASSPVGSSDTGELFF
>TRBD1|TRBJ2-7|TRBV28|NA
TGTGCCAGCAGTTTATCTACAGGGGGCGCGGGGTACGAGCAGTACTTC
CASSLSTGGAGYEQYF
>NA|TRBJ1-5|TRBV5-5|NA
TGTGCCAGCCGAGGCTTGAATCAGCCCCAGCATTTT
CASRGLNQPQHF
>NA|TRBJ1-1|TRBV5-5|NA
TGTGCCAGCAGCTTGGAGGGGGAACACACTGAAGCTTTCTTT
CASSLEGEHTEAFF
>TRBD1|TRBJ2-1|TRBV19|NA
TGTGCCAGTAGTCGAGGTCAGGACAGGTTCCCCAATGAGCAGTTCTTC
CASSRGQDRFPNEQFF
>TRBD1|TRBJ1-1|TRBV18|few
TGTGCCAGCTCACTTGGACAGGCTCGGAACACTGAAGCTTTCTTT
CASSLGQARNTEAFF
>NA|TRBJ1-2|TRBV28|NA
TGTGCCAGCAGAGCAGGGGTTAGCTATGGCTACACCTTC
CASRAGVSYGYTF
>TRBD2|TRBJ2-3|TRBV4-3|few
TGCGCCAGCAGCCAGCGGGGGATCCCTAGCACAGATACGCAGTATTTT
CASSQRGIPSTDTQYF
>NA|TRBJ2-3|TRBV5-1|NA
TGCGCCAGCAGCTCTCTCCCGACAGATACGCAGTATTTT
CASSSLPTDTQYF
>NA|TRBJ2-7|TRBV2|NA
TGTGCCAGCACTCGAACCCCGGGCCCCTACGAGCAGTACTTC
CASTRTPGPYEQYF
>TRBD2|TRBJ2-5|TRBV18|NA
TGTGCCAGCTCATTACTAGCGGGAGGGCCTCGAACAGAGACCCAGTACTTC
CASSLLAGGPRTETQYF
>NA|TRBJ1-5|TRBV10-1|NA
TGCGCCAGCAGTGCTCAGGGTCAGCCCCAGCATTTT
CASSAQGQPQHF
>TRBD1|TRBJ2-7|TRBV27|NA
TGTGCCAGCAGTGACCGGGACAGGGTTTCCGAGCAGTACTTC
CASSDRDRVSEQYF
>NA|TRBJ2-7|TRBV19|NA
TGTGCCAGTAGTTCCCGGGACCTCTACGAGCAGTACTTC
CASSSRDLYEQYF
>TRBD2|TRBJ2-3|TRBV10-3|NA
TGTGCCATCAGTGAGTCACCGGCAGCGGGAGGGTGGGATACGCAGTATTTT
CAISESPAAGGWDTQYF
>NA|TRBJ1-2|TRBV4-1|NA
TGCGCCAGCAGCCAAGATCTTTCAGGGGCAGTCTATGGCTACACCTTC
CASSQDLSGAVYGYTF
>NA|TRBJ2-2|TRBV6-1|few
TGTGCCAGCAAACAGATTGCGAACACCGGGGAGCTGTTTTTT
CASKQIANTGELFF
>NA|TRBJ2-5|TRBV2|NA
TGTGCCAGCAGTGTTGGGGAGACCCAGTACTTC
CASSVGETQYF
>NA|TRBJ2-5|TRBV4-2|NA
TGTGCCAGCAGCCAAGACGCTTCGAGCCTGAACCAAGAGACCCAGTACTTC
CASSQDASSLNQETQYF
>NA|TRBJ2-7|TRBV6-5|NA
TGTGCCAGCAGTTACGCAGGGACACGAACCTACGAGCAGTACTTC
CASSYAGTRTYEQYF
>TRBD1|TRBJ2-7|TRBV5-1|NA
TGCGCCAGCAGCCCGACAGGGGCCGGGAACGAGCAGTACTTC
CASSPTGAGNEQYF
>TRBD2|TRBJ2-3|TRBV28|NA
TGTGCCAGTACCGGGACTAGCGGGATCAACACAGATACGCAGTATTTT
CASTGTSGINTDTQYF
>NA|TRBJ1-1|TRBV19|NA
TGTGCCAGTAGTATTACCAGGGGAATAACTGAAGCTTTCTTT
CASSITRGITEAFF
>TRBD1|TRBJ2-2|TRBV19|NA
TGTGCCAGTAGCCCGACAGGGGGCCCCGGGGAGCTGTTTTTT
CASSPTGGPGELFF
>TRBD1|TRBJ2-5|TRBV28|NA
TGTGCCAGCAGTTTACGACAGGGGAAAGAGACCCAGTACTTC
CASSLRQGKETQYF
>NA|TRBJ1-1|TRBV29-1|few
TGCAGCGACTTGACATCTATGAACACTGAAGCTTTCTTT
CSDLTSMNTEAFF
>TRBD1|TRBJ1-2|TRBV4-2|NA
TGTGCCAGCAGCTTGGACAGGGGGCAAAATGGCTACACCTTC
CASSLDRGQNGYTF
>TRBD1|TRBJ1-1|TRBV5-1|NA
TGCGCCAGCAGCTGGACAGGGACCACTGAAGCTTTCTTT
CASSWTGTTEAFF
>NA|TRBJ1-2|TRBV7-8|NA
TGTGCCAGCAGCTGGCGCAGGGGTCCCGACTATGGCTACACCTTC
CASSWRRGPDYGYTF
>NA|TRBJ2-7|TRBV28|NA
TGTGCCTCTTCGAGGGCTGTGCTAAACGAGCAGTACTTC
CASSRAVLNEQYF
>TRBD2|TRBJ2-7|TRBV27|NA
TGTGCCAGCAGTTTCCCTTTAGCGGGAGTACCCTACGAGCAGTACTTC
CASSFPLAGVPYEQYF
>NA|TRBJ2-7|TRBV7-9|NA
TGTGCCAGCAGCCGGGACGGCCCCTACGAGCAGTACTTC
CASSRDGPYEQYF
>NA|TRBJ1-2|TRBV6-5|NA
TGTGCCAGCAGGGCTTACTATGGCTACACCTTC
CASRAYYGYTF
>NA|TRBJ2-3|TRBV15|NA
TGTGCCACCAGCAGCAGACCCACAGATACGCAGTATTTT
CATSSRPTDTQYF
>NA|TRBJ2-1|TRBV27|NA
TGTGCCAGCAGCTCGGTGGGCCCTCCGTACAATGAGCAGTTCTTC
CASSSVGPPYNEQFF
>TRBD2|TRBJ2-1|TRBV6-5|NA
TGTGCCAGCAGTTTCGTTAGCGGGGGTAGCTACAATGAGCAGTTCTTC
CASSFVSGGSYNEQFF